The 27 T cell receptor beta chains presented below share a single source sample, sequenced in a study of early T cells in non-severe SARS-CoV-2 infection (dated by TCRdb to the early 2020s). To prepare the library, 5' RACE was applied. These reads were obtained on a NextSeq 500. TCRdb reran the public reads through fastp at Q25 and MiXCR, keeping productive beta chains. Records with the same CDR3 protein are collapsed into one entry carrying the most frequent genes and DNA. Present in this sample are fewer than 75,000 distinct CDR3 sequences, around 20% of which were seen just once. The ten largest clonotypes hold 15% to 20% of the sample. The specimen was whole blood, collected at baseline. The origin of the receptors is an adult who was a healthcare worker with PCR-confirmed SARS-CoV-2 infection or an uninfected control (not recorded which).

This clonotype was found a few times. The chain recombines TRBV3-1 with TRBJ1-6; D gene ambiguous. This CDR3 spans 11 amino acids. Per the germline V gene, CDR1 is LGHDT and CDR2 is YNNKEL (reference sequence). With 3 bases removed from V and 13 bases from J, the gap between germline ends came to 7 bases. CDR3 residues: CASSQEGPLHF. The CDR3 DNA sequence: TGTGCCAGCAGCCAGGAGGGCCCCCTCCACTTT.

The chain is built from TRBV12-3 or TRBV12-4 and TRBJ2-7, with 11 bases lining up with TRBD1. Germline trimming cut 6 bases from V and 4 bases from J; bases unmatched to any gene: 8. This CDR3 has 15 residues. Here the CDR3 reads CASRTGTGGRYEQYF. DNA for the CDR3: TGTGCCAGCAGAACCGGGACAGGGGGGAGATACGAGCAGTACTTC.

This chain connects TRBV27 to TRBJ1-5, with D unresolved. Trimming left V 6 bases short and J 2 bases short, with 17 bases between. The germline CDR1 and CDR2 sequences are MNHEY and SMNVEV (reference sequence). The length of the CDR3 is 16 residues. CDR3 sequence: CASRLVSRNGNQPQHF. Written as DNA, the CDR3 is TGTGCCAGCAGACTGGTTTCACGGAACGGCAATCAGCCCCAGCATTTT.

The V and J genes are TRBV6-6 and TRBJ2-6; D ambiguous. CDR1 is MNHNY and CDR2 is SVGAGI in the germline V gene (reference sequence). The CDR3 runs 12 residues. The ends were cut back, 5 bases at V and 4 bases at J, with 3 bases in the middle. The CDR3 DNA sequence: TGTGCCAGCAGTAGGGGGGCCAACGTCCTGACTTTC. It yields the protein CASSRGANVLTF.

Here the CDR3 reads CSAPGQGSSYNEQFF. The CDR3 bases are TGCAGTGCTCCCGGACAGGGGAGCTCCTACAATGAGCAGTTCTTC. The chain links TRBV20-1 to TRBJ2-1, with 9 nucleotides matching TRBD1. CDR3 length equals 15 residues. The trim removed 5 bases at V and 0 bases at J, leaving 5 bases unmatched. Germline assignment: CDR1 DFQATT and CDR2 SNEGSKA (reference sequence).

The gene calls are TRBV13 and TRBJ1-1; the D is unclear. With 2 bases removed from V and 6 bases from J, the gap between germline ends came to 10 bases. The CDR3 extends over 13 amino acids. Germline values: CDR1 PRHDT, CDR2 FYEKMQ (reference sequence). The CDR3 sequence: CASSLFGMAEAFF. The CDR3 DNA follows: TGTGCCAGCAGCTTATTCGGGATGGCTGAAGCTTTCTTT.

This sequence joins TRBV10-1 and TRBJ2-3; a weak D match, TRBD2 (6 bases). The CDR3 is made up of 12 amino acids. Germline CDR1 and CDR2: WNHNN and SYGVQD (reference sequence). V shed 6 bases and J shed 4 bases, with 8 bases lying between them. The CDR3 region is CASSGSSDTQYF. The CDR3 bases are TGCGCCAGCAGCGGGAGTTCAGATACGCAGTATTTT.

CDR3 nucleotide sequence: TGTGCCAGCAGCCAAGGGTTTTATAGGGACACTGAAGCTTTCTTT. It encodes CASSQGFYRDTEAFF. The V call is TRBV14, the J call TRBJ1-1; D remains ambiguous. Germline lookup yields CDR1 SGHDN and CDR2 FVKESK. Trimming pared 1 base from V and 3 bases from J, leaving 12 bases between. The CDR3 consists of 15 residues.

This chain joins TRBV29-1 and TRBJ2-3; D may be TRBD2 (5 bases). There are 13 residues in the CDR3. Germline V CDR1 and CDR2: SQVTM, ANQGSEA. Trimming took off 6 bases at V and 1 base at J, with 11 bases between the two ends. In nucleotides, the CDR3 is TGCAGCGTACTCCGGGGTGGCACAGATACGCAGTATTTT. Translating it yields CSVLRGGTDTQYF.

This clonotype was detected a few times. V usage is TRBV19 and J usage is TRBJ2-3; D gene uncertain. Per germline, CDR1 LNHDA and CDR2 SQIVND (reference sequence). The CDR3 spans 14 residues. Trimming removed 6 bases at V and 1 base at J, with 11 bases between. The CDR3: CASRTGLGTDTQYF. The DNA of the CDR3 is TGTGCCAGTAGGACGGGCCTTGGCACAGATACGCAGTATTTT.

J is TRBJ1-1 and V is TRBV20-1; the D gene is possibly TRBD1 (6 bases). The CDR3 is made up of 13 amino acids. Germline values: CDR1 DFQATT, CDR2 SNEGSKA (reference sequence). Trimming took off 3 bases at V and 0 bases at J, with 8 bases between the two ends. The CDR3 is CSARGTLNTEAFF. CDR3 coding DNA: TGCAGTGCTAGGGGGACATTGAACACTGAAGCTTTCTTT.

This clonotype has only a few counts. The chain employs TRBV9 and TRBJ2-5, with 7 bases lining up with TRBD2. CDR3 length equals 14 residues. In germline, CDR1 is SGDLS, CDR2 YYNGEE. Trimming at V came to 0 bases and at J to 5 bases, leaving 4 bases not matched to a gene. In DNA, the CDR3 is TGTGCCAGCAGCGTAGTCGGGGGGTTGGAGACCCAGTACTTC. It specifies CASSVVGGLETQYF.

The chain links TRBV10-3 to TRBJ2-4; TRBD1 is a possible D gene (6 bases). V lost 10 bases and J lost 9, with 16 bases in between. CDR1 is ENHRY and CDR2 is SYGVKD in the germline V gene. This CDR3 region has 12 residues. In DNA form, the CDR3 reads TGTGCCAGCGAGGACAGTCTCTCCATTCAGTACTTC. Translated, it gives CASEDSLSIQYF.

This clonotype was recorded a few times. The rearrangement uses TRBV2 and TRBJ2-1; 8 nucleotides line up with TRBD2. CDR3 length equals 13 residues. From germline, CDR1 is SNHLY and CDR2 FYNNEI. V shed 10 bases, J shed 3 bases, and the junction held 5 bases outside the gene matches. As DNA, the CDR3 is TGTGCCACCGCGGGGGGACTCTACAATGAGCAGTTCTTC. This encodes CATAGGLYNEQFF.

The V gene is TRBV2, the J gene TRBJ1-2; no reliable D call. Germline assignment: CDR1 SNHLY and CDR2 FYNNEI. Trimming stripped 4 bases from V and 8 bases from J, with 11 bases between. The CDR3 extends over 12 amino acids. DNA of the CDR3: TGTGCCAGCAGTGCATTAGGCCCCGGCTACACCTTC. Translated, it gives CASSALGPGYTF.

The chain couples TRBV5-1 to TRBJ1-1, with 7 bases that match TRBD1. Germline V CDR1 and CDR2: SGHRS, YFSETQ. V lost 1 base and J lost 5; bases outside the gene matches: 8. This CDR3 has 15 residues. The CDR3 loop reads CASSLSTGVITEAFF. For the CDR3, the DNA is TGCGCCAGCAGCTTGTCTACAGGGGTGATTACTGAAGCTTTCTTT.

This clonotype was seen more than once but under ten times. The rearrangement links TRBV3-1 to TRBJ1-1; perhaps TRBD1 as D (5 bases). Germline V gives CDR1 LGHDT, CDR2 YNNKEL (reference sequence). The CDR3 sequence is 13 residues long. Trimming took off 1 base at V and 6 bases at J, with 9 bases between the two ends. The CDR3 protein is CASSQGAGPEAFF. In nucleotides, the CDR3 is TGTGCCAGCAGCCAAGGCGCAGGGCCTGAAGCTTTCTTT.

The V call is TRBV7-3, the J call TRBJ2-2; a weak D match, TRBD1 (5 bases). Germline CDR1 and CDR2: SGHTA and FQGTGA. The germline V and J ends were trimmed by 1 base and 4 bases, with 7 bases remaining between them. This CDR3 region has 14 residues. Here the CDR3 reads CASSLKGLTGELFF. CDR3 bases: TGTGCCAGCAGCTTAAAGGGGCTCACCGGGGAGCTGTTTTTT.

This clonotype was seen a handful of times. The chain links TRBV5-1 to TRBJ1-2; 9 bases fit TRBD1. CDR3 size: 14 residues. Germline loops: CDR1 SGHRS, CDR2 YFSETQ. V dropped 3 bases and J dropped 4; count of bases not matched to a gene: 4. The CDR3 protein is CASSWGQGTYGYTF. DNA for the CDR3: TGCGCCAGCAGCTGGGGACAGGGCACCTATGGCTACACCTTC.

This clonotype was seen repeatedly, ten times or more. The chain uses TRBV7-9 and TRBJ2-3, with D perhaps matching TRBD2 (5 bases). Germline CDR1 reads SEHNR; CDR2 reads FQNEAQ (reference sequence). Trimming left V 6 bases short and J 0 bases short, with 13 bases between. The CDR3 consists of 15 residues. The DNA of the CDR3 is TGTGCCAGCAGTCCCGGACTCCGAAGCACAGATACGCAGTATTTT. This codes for CASSPGLRSTDTQYF.

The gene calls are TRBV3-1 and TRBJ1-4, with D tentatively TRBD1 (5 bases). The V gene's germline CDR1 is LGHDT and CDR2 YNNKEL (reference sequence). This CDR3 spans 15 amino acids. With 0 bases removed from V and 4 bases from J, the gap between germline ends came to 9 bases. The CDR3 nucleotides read TGTGCCAGCAGCCAAGAGACAGTGATTAATGAAAAACTGTTTTTT. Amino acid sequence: CASSQETVINEKLFF.

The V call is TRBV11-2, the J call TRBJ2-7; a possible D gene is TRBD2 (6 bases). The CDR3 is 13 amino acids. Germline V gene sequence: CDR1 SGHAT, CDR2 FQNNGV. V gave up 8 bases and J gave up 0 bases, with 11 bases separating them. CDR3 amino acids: CASRGTTSYEQYF. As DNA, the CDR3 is TGTGCCAGCCGGGGGACCACCTCCTACGAGCAGTACTTC.

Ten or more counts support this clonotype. Here the CDR3 DNA reads TGTGCCAGCAGTGGGGAGTCGAAACCGGGTACGCAGTATTTT. It yields the protein CASSGESKPGTQYF. The chain uses TRBV12-3 or TRBV12-4 and TRBJ2-3; D may be TRBD2 (5 bases). V was cut by 5 bases and J by 8 bases, with 17 bases left in between. This CDR3 contains 14 residues.

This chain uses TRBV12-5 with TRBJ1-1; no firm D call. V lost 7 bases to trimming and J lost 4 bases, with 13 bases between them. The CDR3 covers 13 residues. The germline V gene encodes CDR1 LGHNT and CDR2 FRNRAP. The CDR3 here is CASVRDWGTEAFF. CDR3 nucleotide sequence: TGTGCTAGTGTTCGGGATTGGGGCACTGAAGCTTTCTTT.

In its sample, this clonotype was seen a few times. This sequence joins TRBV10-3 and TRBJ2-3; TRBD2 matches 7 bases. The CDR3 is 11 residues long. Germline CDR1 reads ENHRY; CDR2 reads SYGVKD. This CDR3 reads CVSREGDTQYF. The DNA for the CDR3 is TGTGTCTCAAGGGAGGGAGATACGCAGTATTTT.

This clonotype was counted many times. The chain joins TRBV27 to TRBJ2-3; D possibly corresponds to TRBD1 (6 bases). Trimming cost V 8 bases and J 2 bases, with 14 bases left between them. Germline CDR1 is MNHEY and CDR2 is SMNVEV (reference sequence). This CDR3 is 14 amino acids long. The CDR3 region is CASCFRDNTDTQYF. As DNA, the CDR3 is TGTGCCAGCTGCTTCCGGGACAACACAGATACGCAGTATTTT.

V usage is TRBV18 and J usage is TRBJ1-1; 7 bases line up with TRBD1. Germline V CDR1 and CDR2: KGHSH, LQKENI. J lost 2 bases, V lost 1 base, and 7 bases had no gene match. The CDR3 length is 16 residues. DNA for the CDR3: TGTGCCAGCTCACCACTGGGTGGGACAGTCAACACTGAAGCTTTCTTT. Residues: CASSPLGGTVNTEAFF.